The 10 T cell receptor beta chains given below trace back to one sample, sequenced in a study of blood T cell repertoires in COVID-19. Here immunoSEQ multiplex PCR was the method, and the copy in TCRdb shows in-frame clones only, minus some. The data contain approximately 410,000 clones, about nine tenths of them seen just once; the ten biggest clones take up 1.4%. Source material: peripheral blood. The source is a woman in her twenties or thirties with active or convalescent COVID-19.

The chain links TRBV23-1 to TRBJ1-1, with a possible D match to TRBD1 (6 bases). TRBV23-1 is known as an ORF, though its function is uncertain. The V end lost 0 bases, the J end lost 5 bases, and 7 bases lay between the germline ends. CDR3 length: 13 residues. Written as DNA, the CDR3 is TGCGCCAGCAGTCAATCAGGGGGAACTGAAGCTTTCTTT. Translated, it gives CASSQSGGTEAFF.

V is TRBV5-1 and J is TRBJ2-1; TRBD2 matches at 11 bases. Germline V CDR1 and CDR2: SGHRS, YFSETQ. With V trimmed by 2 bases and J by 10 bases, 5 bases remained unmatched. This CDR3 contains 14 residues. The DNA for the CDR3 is TGCGCCAGCAGCTTTATACTAGCGGGAGTAGAGCAGTTCTTC. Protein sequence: CASSFILAGVEQFF. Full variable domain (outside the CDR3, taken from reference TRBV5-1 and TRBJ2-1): KAGVTQTPRYLIKTRGQQVTLSCSPISGHRSVSWYQQTPGQGLQFLFEYFSETQRNKGNFPGRFSGRQFSNSRSEMNVSTLELGDSALYLCASSFILAGVEQFFGPGTRLTVL.

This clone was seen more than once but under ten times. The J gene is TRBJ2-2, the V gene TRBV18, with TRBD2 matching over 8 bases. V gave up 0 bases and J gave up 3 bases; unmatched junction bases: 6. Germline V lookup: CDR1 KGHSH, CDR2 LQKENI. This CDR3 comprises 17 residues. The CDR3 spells CASSPPGLGKYTGELFF. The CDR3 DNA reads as TGTGCCAGCTCACCACCGGGACTAGGAAAGTACACCGGGGAGCTGTTTTTT.

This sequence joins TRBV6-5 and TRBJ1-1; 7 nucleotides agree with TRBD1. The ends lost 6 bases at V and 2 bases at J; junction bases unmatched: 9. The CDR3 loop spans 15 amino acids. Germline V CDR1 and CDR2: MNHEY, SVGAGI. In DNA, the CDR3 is TGTGCCAGCAGCACAGGGGTTGGCTATAACACTGAAGCTTTCTTT. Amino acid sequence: CASSTGVGYNTEAFF.

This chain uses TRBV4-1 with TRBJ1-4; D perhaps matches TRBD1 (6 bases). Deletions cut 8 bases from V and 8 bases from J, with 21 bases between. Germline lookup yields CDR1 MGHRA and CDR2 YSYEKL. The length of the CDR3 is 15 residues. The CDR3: CASAGGGARREKLFF. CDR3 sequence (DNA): TGCGCCAGCGCAGGAGGGGGGGCCAGAAGGGAAAAACTGTTTTTT.

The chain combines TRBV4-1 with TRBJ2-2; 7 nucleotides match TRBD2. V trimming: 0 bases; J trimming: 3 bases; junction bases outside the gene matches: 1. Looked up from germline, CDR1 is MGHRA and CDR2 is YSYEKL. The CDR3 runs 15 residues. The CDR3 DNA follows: TGCGCCAGCAGCCAAGAAAGCGGGGACACCGGGGAGCTGTTTTTT. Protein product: CASSQESGDTGELFF.

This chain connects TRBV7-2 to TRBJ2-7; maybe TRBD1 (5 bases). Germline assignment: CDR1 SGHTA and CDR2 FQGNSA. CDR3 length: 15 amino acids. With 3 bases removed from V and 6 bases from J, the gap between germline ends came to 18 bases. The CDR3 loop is CASSLPQGASGEQYF. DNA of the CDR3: TGTGCCAGCAGCTTGCCCCAGGGCGCGTCAGGCGAGCAGTACTTC.

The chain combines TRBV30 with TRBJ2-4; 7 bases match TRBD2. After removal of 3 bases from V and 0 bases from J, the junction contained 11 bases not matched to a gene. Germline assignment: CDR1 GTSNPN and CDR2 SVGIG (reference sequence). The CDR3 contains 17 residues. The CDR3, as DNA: TGTGCCTGGAGACCCAAACTAGCGACAGCAGCCAAAAACATTCAGTACTTC. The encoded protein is CAWRPKLATAAKNIQYF.

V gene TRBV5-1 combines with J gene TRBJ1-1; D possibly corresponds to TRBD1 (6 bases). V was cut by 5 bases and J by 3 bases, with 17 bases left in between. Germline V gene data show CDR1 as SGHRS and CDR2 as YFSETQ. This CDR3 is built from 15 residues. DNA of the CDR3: TGCGCCAGCAGGTGGGGGCAGGGGAGGGACACTGAAGCTTTCTTT. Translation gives CASRWGQGRDTEAFF.

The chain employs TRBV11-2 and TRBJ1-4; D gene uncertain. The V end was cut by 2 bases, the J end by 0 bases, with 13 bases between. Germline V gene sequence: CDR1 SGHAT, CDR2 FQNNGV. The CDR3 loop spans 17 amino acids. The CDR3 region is CASSLTARLATNEKLFF. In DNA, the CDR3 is TGTGCCAGCAGCTTAACGGCCAGACTTGCAACTAATGAAAAACTGTTTTTT.